The sequence of this T cell receptor (beta chain) was determined in a study of CD8+ T cells in alopecia areata. Study-level information: Treated patients were dosed with oral tofacitinib, taking 5 to 10 mg twice daily.

Extraction of RNA preceded its reverse transcription into cDNA, which served as the sequencing template. The table came from immunoSEQ multiplex PCR; TCRdb's copy has only in-frame clones and leaves some out. This table has 150,000 to 200,000 clones, approximately 59% appearing once. The germline V gene encodes CDR1 SGDLS and CDR2 YYNGEE. The CDR3 loop spans 15 amino acids. V shed 0 bases and J 4 bases; nucleotides not matched to a gene: 0. Specimen: CD4+ T cells sorted from blood, collected at week 0. The clonotype originates from a human donor with alopecia areata. The chain employs TRBV9 and TRBJ2-3; 12 bases map to TRBD2. As DNA, the CDR3 is TGTGCCAGCAGCGTAGCTAGCGGGGGGGCAGATACGCAGTATTTT. Translating it yields CASSVASGGADTQYF.